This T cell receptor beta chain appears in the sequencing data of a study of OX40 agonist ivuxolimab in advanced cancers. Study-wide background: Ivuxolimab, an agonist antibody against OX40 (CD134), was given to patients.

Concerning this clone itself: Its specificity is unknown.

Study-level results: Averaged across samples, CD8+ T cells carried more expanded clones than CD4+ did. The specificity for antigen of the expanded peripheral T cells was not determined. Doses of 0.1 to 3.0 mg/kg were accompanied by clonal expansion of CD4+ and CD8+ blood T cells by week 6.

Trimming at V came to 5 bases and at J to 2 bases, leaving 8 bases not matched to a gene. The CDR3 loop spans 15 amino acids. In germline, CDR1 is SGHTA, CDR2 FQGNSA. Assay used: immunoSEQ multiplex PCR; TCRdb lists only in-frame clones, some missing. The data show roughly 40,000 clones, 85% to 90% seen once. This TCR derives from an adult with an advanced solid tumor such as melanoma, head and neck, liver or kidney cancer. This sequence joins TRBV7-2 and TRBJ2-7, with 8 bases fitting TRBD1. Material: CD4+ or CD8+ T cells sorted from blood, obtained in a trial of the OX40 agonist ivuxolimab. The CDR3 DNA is TGTGCCAGCAGCCGCGGGGACAGGTCAACCTACGAGCAGTACTTC. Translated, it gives CASSRGDRSTYEQYF.